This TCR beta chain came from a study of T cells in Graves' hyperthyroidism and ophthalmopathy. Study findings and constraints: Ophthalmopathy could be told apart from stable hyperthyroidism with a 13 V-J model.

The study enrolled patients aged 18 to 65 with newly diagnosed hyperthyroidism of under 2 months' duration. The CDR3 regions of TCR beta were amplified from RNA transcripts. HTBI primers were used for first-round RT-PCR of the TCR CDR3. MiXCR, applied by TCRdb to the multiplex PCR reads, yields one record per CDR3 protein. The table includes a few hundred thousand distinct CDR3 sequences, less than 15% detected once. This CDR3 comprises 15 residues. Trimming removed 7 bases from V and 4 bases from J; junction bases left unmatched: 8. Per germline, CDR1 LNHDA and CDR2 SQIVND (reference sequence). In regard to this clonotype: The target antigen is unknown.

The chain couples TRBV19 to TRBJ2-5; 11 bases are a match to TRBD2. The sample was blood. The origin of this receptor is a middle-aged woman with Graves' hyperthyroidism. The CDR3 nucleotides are TGTGCCAGTACCTCGACTAGCGGGATTGGAGAGACCCAGTACTTC. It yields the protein CASTSTSGIGETQYF.